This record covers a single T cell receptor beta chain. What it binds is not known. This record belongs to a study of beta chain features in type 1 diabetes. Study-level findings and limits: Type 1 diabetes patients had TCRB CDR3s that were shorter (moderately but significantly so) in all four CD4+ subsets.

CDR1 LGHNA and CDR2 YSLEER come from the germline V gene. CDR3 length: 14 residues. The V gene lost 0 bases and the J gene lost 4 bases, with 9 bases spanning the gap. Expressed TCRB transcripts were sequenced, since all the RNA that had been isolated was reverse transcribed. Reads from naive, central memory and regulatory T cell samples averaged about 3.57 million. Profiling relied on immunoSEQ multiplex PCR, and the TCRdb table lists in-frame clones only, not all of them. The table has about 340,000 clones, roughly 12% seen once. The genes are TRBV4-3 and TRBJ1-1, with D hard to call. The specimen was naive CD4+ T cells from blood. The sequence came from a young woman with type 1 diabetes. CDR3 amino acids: CASSQDGGSTEAFF. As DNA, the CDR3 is TGCGCCAGCAGCCAAGATGGAGGGAGCACTGAAGCTTTCTTT.